This T cell receptor (beta chain) was identified in a study of T cells in localized non-small cell lung cancer. The study, taken as a whole, reports: Turning up in adjacent lung were a median roughly 59 of the top 100 tumor clones. Highest T cell clonality was seen in uninvolved adjacent lung, surpassing that measured in tumor. A raised T cell density in blood coincided with lengthier overall survival.

A remark on this clone: Its antigen is not known.

The method was immunoSEQ multiplex PCR; TCRdb's version includes in-frame clones alone and lacks a portion of them. The table lists 70,000 to 95,000 clones, roughly 93% of them singletons, with approximately 4% in the top ten. This receptor was taken from a woman aged 40 to 75 with stage II squamous cell lung carcinoma. Sequenced here: PBMCs, sampled before any cancer treatment.

This CDR3 reads CASSYANSGNTIYF. The CDR3 region has the DNA TGTGCCAGCAGTTACGCCAACTCTGGAAACACCATATATTTT. The V and J genes are TRBV6-5 and TRBJ1-3; D gene uncertain. Germline CDR1 and CDR2: MNHEY and SVGAGI. V dropped 2 bases and J dropped 0 bases, with 5 bases sitting between them. The CDR3 loop spans 14 amino acids.